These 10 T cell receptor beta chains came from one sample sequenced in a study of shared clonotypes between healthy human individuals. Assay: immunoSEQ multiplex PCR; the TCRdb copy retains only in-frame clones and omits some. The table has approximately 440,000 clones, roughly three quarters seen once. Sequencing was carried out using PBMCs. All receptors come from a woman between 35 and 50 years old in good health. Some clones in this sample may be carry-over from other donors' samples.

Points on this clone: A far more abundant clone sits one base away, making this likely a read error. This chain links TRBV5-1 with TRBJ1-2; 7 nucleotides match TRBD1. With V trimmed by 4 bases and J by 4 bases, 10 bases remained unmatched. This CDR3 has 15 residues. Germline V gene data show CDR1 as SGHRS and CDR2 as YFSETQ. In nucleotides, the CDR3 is TGCGCCAGCAGCACGACAGGGTCGAGGAGCTATGGCTACACCTTC. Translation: CASSTTGSRSYGYTF.

The CDR3 DNA reads TGCAGTGCCAGTAATAGCCCGATCCAGTATTTT. Protein product: CSASNSPIQYF. The rearrangement uses TRBV20-1 and TRBJ2-3; D remains ambiguous. The CDR3 covers 11 residues. Deletions cut 6 bases from V and 12 bases from J, with 16 bases between. Germline CDR1 and CDR2: DFQATT and SNEGSKA (reference sequence).

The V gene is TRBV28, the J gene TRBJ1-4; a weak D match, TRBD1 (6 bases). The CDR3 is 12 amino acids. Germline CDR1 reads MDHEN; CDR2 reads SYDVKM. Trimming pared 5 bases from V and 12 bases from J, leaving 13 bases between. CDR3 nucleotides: TGTGCCAGCAGTGTGAGGGGGGCTCAACTGTTTTTT. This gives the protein CASSVRGAQLFF.

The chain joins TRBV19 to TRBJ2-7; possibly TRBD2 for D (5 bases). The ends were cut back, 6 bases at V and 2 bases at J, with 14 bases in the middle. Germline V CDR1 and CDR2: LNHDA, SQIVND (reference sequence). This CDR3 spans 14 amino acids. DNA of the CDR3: TGTGCCAGTAGCCCATTGACGGGAACCTACGAGCAGTACTTC. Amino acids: CASSPLTGTYEQYF.

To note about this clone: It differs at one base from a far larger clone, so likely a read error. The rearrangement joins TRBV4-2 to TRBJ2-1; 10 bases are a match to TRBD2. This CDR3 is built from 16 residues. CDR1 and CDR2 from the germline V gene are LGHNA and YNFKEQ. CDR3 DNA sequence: TGTGCCGGCAGCCAAGCGGCTAGCGGGAGTTTCCATGAGCAGTTCTTC. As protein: CAGSQAASGSFHEQFF.

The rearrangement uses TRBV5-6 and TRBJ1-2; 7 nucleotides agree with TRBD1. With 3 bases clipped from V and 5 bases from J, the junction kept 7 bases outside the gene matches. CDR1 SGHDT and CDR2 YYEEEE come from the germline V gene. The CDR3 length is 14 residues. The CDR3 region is CASSSYRGGYGYTF. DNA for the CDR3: TGTGCCAGCAGCTCGTACAGGGGTGGTTATGGCTACACCTTC.

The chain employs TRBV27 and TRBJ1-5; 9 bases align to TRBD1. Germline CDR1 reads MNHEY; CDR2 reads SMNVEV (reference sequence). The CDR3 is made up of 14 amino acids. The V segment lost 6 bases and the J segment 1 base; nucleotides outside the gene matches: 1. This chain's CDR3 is CASRTGGSNQPQHF. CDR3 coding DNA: TGTGCCAGCAGAACAGGGGGCAGCAATCAGCCCCAGCATTTT.

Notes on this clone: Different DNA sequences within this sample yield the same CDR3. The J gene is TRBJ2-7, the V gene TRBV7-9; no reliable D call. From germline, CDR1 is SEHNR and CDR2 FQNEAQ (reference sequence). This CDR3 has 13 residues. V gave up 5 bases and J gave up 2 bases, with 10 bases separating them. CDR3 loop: CASSLGSPYEQYF. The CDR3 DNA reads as TGTGCCAGCAGCCTTGGTAGCCCCTACGAGCAGTACTTC. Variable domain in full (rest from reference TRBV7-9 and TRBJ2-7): DTGVSQNPRHKITKRGQNVTFRCDPISEHNRLYWYRQTLGQGPEFLTYFQNEAQLEKSRLLSDRFSAERPKGSFSTLEIQRTEQGDSAMYLCASSLGSPYEQYFGPGTRLTVT.

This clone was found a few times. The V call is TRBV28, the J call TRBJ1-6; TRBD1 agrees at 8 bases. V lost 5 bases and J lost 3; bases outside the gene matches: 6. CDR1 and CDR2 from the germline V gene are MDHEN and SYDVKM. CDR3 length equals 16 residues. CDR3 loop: CASSPPDRGYNSPLHF. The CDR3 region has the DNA TGTGCCAGCAGTCCTCCCGACAGGGGCTATAATTCACCCCTCCACTTT.

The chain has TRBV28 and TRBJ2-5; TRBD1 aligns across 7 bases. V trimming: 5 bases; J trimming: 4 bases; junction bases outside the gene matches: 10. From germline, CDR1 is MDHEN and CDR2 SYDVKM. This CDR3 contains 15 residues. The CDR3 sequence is CASSPDRDSGETQYF. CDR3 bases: TGTGCCAGCAGTCCCGACAGGGATTCGGGAGAGACCCAGTACTTC.